The next 24 T cell receptor beta chains were all read from a single sample in a study of response to subunit inactivated influenza vaccine. TCRdb re-analysed the RT-PCR reads in MiXCR, keeping a single row per CDR3 protein. In the table there are fewer than 700,000 distinct CDR3 sequences, roughly 13% of which are singletons. Material: PBMCs from blood, obtained roughly 45 days after vaccination. The receptors shown here come from a man aged 50 or older who received an inactivated influenza vaccine.

The table lists this clonotype with many counts. J is TRBJ2-1 and V is TRBV7-6, with 13 positions matching TRBD2. The CDR3 extends over 16 amino acids. The V segment lost 1 base and the J segment 4 bases; nucleotides outside the gene matches: 1. Germline CDR1 and CDR2: SGHVS and FNYEAQ. This chain's CDR3 is CASSLGTSGGYNEQFF. The CDR3 DNA reads as TGTGCCAGCAGCTTAGGGACTAGCGGGGGTTACAATGAGCAGTTCTTC.

CDR3: CAISESGTGGNQETQYF. CDR3 DNA: TGTGCCATCAGTGAGTCCGGGACAGGGGGAAACCAAGAGACCCAGTACTTC. The chain employs TRBV10-3 and TRBJ2-5; 11 nucleotides agree with TRBD1. V shed 0 bases and J 0 bases; nucleotides not matched to a gene: 3. CDR1 ENHRY and CDR2 SYGVKD come from the germline V gene. This CDR3 spans 17 amino acids.

In this sample, this clonotype turned up a few times. One junction end does not reproduce the germline sequence, and a read error may be involved. The CDR3 DNA sequence: TGCAGCGTGGAAGAAGGGGCCAAAAACATTCAGTACTTC. It codes for CSVEEGAKNIQYF. The chain recombines TRBV29-1 with TRBJ2-4, with D unresolved. This CDR3 region has 13 residues. Germline CDR1 is SQVTM and CDR2 is ANQGSEA.

J is TRBJ2-7 and V is TRBV7-8, with 7 bases lining up with TRBD2. The CDR3 runs 15 residues. CDR1 is SGHVS, CDR2 FQNEAQ, per germline. Trimming took 4 bases from V and 10 from J; bases not matched to a gene: 16. The CDR3 spells CASSWVKGGPSDQYF. CDR3 coding DNA: TGTGCCAGCAGCTGGGTCAAGGGAGGGCCGAGCGACCAGTACTTC.

The V call is TRBV6-2 or TRBV6-3, the J call TRBJ2-1; 8 bases line up with TRBD2. CDR3 length: 15 amino acids. V was pared by 6 bases and J by 9 bases, with 13 bases of the junction left unmatched. Germline lookup yields CDR1 MNHEY and CDR2 SVGEGT. CDR3 loop: CASRPTSGRLGEQFF. The CDR3 bases are TGTGCCAGCAGACCCACTAGCGGCCGATTGGGTGAGCAGTTCTTC.

This clonotype has at least ten counts. The chain employs TRBV5-1 and TRBJ1-5, with 10 bases lining up with TRBD1. V dropped 4 bases and J dropped 5; count of bases not matched to a gene: 3. The CDR3 sequence is 14 residues long. CDR1 and CDR2 (germline): SGHRS, YFSETQ. The CDR3 sequence: CASSPGQGDQPQHF. The CDR3 coding sequence is TGCGCCAGCAGCCCCGGACAGGGGGATCAGCCCCAGCATTTT.

This clonotype was found a few times. V is TRBV29-1 and J is TRBJ2-3; TRBD2 is a possible D gene (6 bases). This CDR3 has 11 amino acids. The germline V gene encodes CDR1 SQVTM and CDR2 ANQGSEA. CDR3 in amino acids: CSAAGTDTQYF. The CDR3 nucleotides are TGCAGTGCTGCGGGGACAGATACGCAGTATTTT.

This clonotype came up many times. The chain joins TRBV7-9 to TRBJ2-6, with D uncertain. CDR1 SEHNR and CDR2 FQNEAQ come from the germline V gene (reference sequence). Trimming stripped 9 bases from V and 0 bases from J, with 6 bases between. The CDR3 runs to 13 residues. CDR3 DNA sequence: TGTGCCAGTGGAGACTCTGGGGCCAACGTCCTGACTTTC. This translates into CASGDSGANVLTF. The whole variable domain, filled in from reference TRBV7-9 and TRBJ2-6, reads DTGVSQNPRHKITKRGQNVTFRCDPISEHNRLYWYRQTLGQGPEFLTYFQNEAQLEKSRLLSDRFSAERPKGSFSTLEIQRTEQGDSAMYLCASGDSGANVLTFGAGSRLTVL.

CDR3 loop: CASSLEAGSVEQYF. The DNA for the CDR3 is TGCGCCAGCAGCTTGGAAGCAGGGTCGGTAGAGCAGTACTTC. The chain joins TRBV5-1 to TRBJ2-7; maybe TRBD1 (5 bases). The V gene lost 0 bases and the J gene lost 7 bases, with 14 bases spanning the gap. Germline CDR1 SGHRS, CDR2 YFSETQ. This CDR3 region has 14 residues.

This clonotype has only a few counts. The V gene is TRBV18, the J gene TRBJ2-7, with 10 bases aligning to TRBD2. Germline-derived CDR1 and CDR2 are KGHSH and LQKENI. V gave up 2 bases and J gave up 7 bases; unmatched junction bases: 8. The CDR3 spans 15 residues. CDR3 in DNA: TGTGCCAGCTCACCAACAGCGGGAGGGCCTATGGAGCAGTACTTC. As protein: CASSPTAGGPMEQYF.

The V and J genes are TRBV20-1 and TRBJ2-2, with TRBD1 as a possible D gene (5 bases). V lost 2 bases to trimming and J lost 5 bases, with 12 bases between them. The CDR3 spans 14 residues. From germline, CDR1 is DFQATT and CDR2 SNEGSKA (reference sequence). CDR3 sequence: CSARYAGSTGELFF. The CDR3 DNA reads as TGCAGTGCTAGATACGCAGGGTCGACCGGGGAGCTGTTTTTT.

The chain recombines TRBV7-2 with TRBJ2-1; 9 positions match TRBD1. Trimming took 7 bases from V and 8 from J; bases not matched to a gene: 3. CDR1 and CDR2 (germline): SGHTA, FQGNSA. This CDR3 spans 12 amino acids. The CDR3 protein is CASTTGGYEQFF. CDR3 in DNA: TGTGCCAGCACCACAGGGGGCTATGAGCAGTTCTTC. Drawing the rest from reference TRBV7-2 and TRBJ2-1, the complete variable domain is GAGVSQSPSNKVTEKGKDVELRCDPISGHTALYWYRQSLGQGLEFLIYFQGNSAPDKSGLPSDRFSAERTGGSVSTLTIQRTQQEDSAVYLCASTTGGYEQFFGPGTRLTVL.

This clonotype came up a few times. This chain uses TRBV20-1 with TRBJ2-7, with 8 bases matching TRBD2. This CDR3 comprises 15 residues. With 0 bases clipped from V and 2 bases from J, the junction kept 6 bases outside the gene matches. CDR1 is DFQATT, CDR2 SNEGSKA, per germline (reference sequence). CDR3 amino acids: CSARDISGGTYEQYF. In DNA, the CDR3 is TGCAGTGCTAGAGATATAAGCGGGGGTACCTACGAGCAGTACTTC.

This clonotype was observed a few times. This rearrangement joins TRBV20-1 to TRBJ1-1, with D maybe TRBD1 (6 bases). The germline CDR1 and CDR2 sequences are DFQATT and SNEGSKA (reference sequence). The CDR3 contains 14 residues. V lost 0 bases and J 4 bases, leaving 12 bases between the germline ends. CDR3 bases: TGCAGTGCTAGAGACCCGGGGGCCGGCACTGAAGCTTTCTTT. Translated: CSARDPGAGTEAFF.

The rearrangement joins TRBV5-1 to TRBJ2-2; D is unclear. The CDR3 consists of 14 residues. V was cut by 1 base and J by 0 bases, with 4 bases left in between. The V gene's germline CDR1 is SGHRS and CDR2 YFSETQ. CDR3 in amino acids: CASSLIPNTGELFF. The CDR3 nucleotides read TGCGCCAGCAGCTTGATCCCGAACACCGGGGAGCTGTTTTTT.

The V and J genes are TRBV12-3 or TRBV12-4 and TRBJ2-7; D not certain. The CDR3 sequence is 15 residues long. The ends were cut back, 0 bases at V and 2 bases at J, with 11 bases in the middle. The CDR3 nucleotides read TGTGCCAGCAGTTTAGCGGGAAAAGAACCCTACGAGCAGTACTTC. It is translated as CASSLAGKEPYEQYF.

In this sample, this clonotype turned up a few times. This sequence joins TRBV25-1 and TRBJ1-1; 8 positions agree with TRBD1. The CDR3 is 14 amino acids. In germline, CDR1 is MGHDK, CDR2 SYGVNS. The V gene end was trimmed by 6 bases and the J gene end by 4 bases; junction bases not matched to a gene: 7. The DNA for the CDR3 is TGTGCCAGCAGCAAACAGGGGGTCGGCACTGAAGCTTTCTTT. It encodes CASSKQGVGTEAFF.

This clonotype was observed at least ten times. The J gene is TRBJ2-1, the V gene TRBV12-3 or TRBV12-4; 10 positions match TRBD2. This CDR3 is built from 14 residues. The V segment lost 1 base and the J segment 8 bases; nucleotides outside the gene matches: 2. The CDR3 sequence: CASSLVAGGHEQFF. The CDR3 DNA reads TGTGCCAGCAGTTTAGTAGCGGGGGGCCATGAGCAGTTCTTC.

The chain couples TRBV12-3 or TRBV12-4 to TRBJ2-3; tentatively, D is TRBD2 (6 bases). With 6 bases removed from V and 6 bases from J, the gap between germline ends came to 16 bases. The CDR3 is 14 amino acids. In DNA, the CDR3 is TGTGCCAGCAGCCCATTCTTAGGGAGGGATACGCAGTATTTT. Protein sequence: CASSPFLGRDTQYF.

This chain connects TRBV7-2 to TRBJ2-7, with D tentatively TRBD2 (5 bases). Trimming cost V 3 bases and J 5 bases, with 11 bases left between them. This CDR3 region has 13 residues. Per the germline V gene, CDR1 is SGHTA and CDR2 is FQGNSA. Here the CDR3 DNA reads TGTGCCAGCAGCTTGCAGGCCGGGGACGAGCAGTACTTC. This translates into CASSLQAGDEQYF.

The chain carries TRBV20-1 and TRBJ2-7; possibly TRBD1 for D (6 bases). Germline V gene lookup returns CDR1 DFQATT and CDR2 SNEGSKA (reference sequence). The length of the CDR3 is 14 residues. The ends were cut back, 4 bases at V and 0 bases at J, with 13 bases in the middle. DNA for the CDR3: TGCAGTGCTACAGGACAGATTGGCTCCTACGAGCAGTACTTC. Translation: CSATGQIGSYEQYF.

This clonotype was detected a few times. The chain uses TRBV6-5 and TRBJ2-1; 10 bases are shared with TRBD2. Unmatched junction bases numbered 12, after V lost 0 bases and J lost 7 bases. The CDR3 is 18 residues long. The germline CDR1 and CDR2 sequences are MNHEY and SVGAGI. The CDR3 sequence is CASSYSSTSGGARNEQFF. In DNA form, the CDR3 reads TGTGCCAGCAGTTACTCGAGTACGAGCGGGGGGGCCAGGAATGAGCAGTTCTTC.

The rearrangement uses TRBV10-2 and TRBJ2-1; 12 bases agree with TRBD1. The length of the CDR3 is 15 residues. Germline trimming cut 6 bases from V and 8 bases from J; bases unmatched to any gene: 8. Germline V gene lookup returns CDR1 WSHSY and CDR2 SAAADI. As DNA, the CDR3 is TGCGCCAGCAGCTATACAGGGACAGGGGGCGATGAGCAGTTCTTC. It encodes CASSYTGTGGDEQFF.

This clonotype occurred many times. The V gene is TRBV28, the J gene TRBJ2-5; D remains unclear. V gave up 2 bases and J gave up 3 bases, with 7 bases separating them. The CDR3 runs 13 residues. Germline V gene sequence: CDR1 MDHEN, CDR2 SYDVKM. CDR3 nucleotide sequence: TGTGCCAGCAGTTTACCGGCAGAAGAGACCCAGTACTTC. Protein: CASSLPAEETQYF.